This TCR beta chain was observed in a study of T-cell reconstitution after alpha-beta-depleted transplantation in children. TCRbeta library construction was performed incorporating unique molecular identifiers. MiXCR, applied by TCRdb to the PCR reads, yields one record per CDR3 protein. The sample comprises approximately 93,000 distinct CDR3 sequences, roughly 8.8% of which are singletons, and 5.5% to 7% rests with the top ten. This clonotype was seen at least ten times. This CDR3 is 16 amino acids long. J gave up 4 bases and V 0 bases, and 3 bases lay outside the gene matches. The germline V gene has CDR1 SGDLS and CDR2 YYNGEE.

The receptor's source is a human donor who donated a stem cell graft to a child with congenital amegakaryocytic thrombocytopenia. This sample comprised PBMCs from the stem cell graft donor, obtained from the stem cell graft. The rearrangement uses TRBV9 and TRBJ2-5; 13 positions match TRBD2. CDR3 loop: CASSVGLAGGRETQYF. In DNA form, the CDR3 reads TGTGCCAGCAGCGTAGGACTAGCGGGGGGCCGAGAGACCCAGTACTTC.